Listed here are 2 T cell receptor beta chains from one sample, sequenced in a study of CD8 T cells in ankylosing spondylitis (dated by TCRdb to 2015 to 2018). The method behind the library was 5' RACE. Sequencing relied on an Illumina HiSeq 2500. TCRdb applied fastp at Q25 and MiXCR to the public reads, then kept only in-frame beta chains. Each record represents a unique CDR3 protein, reported with the most common genes and DNA among its rows. The table for this sample lists 200,000 to 300,000 distinct CDR3 sequences; roughly 32% of them were counted only once. The top ten hold approximately 4.4% of the sample. Sequencing was performed on blood, either unsorted or a sorted T cell fraction (not recorded which). These receptors were collected from a male donor with ankylosing spondylitis or in good health (not recorded which).

The chain uses TRBV5-1 and TRBJ1-1; D unresolved. Germline lookup yields CDR1 SGHRS and CDR2 YFSETQ. Trimming cost V 0 bases and J 2 bases, with 11 bases left between them. The CDR3 runs to 15 residues. CDR3 DNA: TGCGCCAGCAGCTTGGCACCAGCAGGCAACACTGAAGCTTTCTTT. Amino acid sequence: CASSLAPAGNTEAFF.

The rearrangement links TRBV20-1 to TRBJ1-2, with 12 bases fitting TRBD1. This CDR3 comprises 17 residues. In germline, CDR1 is DFQATT, CDR2 SNEGSKA (reference sequence). The junction had 9 bases not matched to a gene; V was cut back by 0 bases and J by 4 bases. CDR3 coding DNA: TGCAGTGCTAGAGATTGGGACAGGGGGCAAGACGTCTATGGCTACACCTTC. It encodes CSARDWDRGQDVYGYTF.